Below are 12 T cell receptor beta chains sequenced from a single sample in a study of T cell clonality in common variable immunodeficiency. Here immunoSEQ multiplex PCR was the method, and the copy in TCRdb shows in-frame clones only, minus some. The sample was found to contain around 42,000 clones, and every one recurs. The source material was peripheral blood mononuclear cells. These TCRs come from a person between 18 and 70 years old in good health.

Comment on this clone: The CDR3 end falls 3 residues outside the read, so it is completed with the germline J gene. The rearrangement uses TRBV5-1 and TRBJ2-3, with TRBD1 matching over 9 bases. Trimming took 4 bases from V and 2 from J; bases not matched to a gene: 5. Germline V gene data show CDR1 as SGHRS and CDR2 as YFSETQ. This CDR3 has 15 residues. The CDR3 is CASSQGDRDTDTQYF. CDR3 DNA (partial): TGCGCCAGCAGCCAAGGGGACAGGGACACAGATACG.

At least ten counts were recorded for this clone. Read data end 3 residues before the CDR3 end; the end is taken from the germline J gene. The chain uses TRBV7-9 and TRBJ2-5; D is possibly TRBD1 (6 bases). Germline assignment: CDR1 SEHNR and CDR2 FQNEAQ (reference sequence). The CDR3 sequence is 14 residues long. The ends were cut back, 6 bases at V and 2 bases at J, with 13 bases in the middle. Incomplete CDR3 DNA: TGTGCCAGCAGAACGACAGGTTCACAAGAGACC. This encodes CASRTTGSQET. The full CDR3 reads CASRTTGSQETQYF.

This clone was counted at least ten times. From the germline J gene comes the end of the CDR3, since the read stops 3 residues before it. V gene TRBV20-1 combines with J gene TRBJ2-7; D perhaps matches TRBD2 (6 bases). Trimming stripped 3 bases from V and 3 bases from J, with 12 bases between. Germline assignment: CDR1 DFQATT and CDR2 SNEGSKA (reference sequence). The CDR3 is made up of 13 amino acids. The chain's CDR3 is CSARGLAFYEQYF. The CDR3 bases that were read are TGCAGTGCTAGGGGTCTAGCGTTCTACGAG.

This clone was seen repeatedly, ten times or more. CDR3 DNA, as far as it was read: TGTGCCAGCAGTGGTTACGGGGAAGGCAATGAG. Amino acid sequence: CASSGYGEGNE. The CDR3 in its entirety is CASSGYGEGNEQFF. The genes are TRBV2 and TRBJ2-1, with a weak D call TRBD2 (5 bases). Sequencing ends 3 residues short of the CDR3 end; the germline J gene provides the rest. The CDR3 totals 14 residues. Trimming stripped 4 bases from V and 6 bases from J, with 13 bases between. Germline assignment: CDR1 SNHLY and CDR2 FYNNEI. Looking up the rest from reference TRBV2 and TRBJ2-1 gives the full variable domain: EPEVTQTPSHQVTQMGQEVILRCVPISNHLYFYWYRQILGQKVEFLVSFYNNEISEKSEIFDDQFSVERPDGSNFTLKIRSTKLEDSAMYFCASSGYGEGNEQFFGPGTRLTVL.

This clone was observed many times. The sequence runs out 3 residues before the end of the CDR3; the remainder is reconstructed from the germline J gene. The chain combines TRBV11-2 with TRBJ1-4; a weak D match, TRBD1 (6 bases). In germline, CDR1 is SGHAT, CDR2 FQNNGV. V was cut by 3 bases and J by 0 bases, with 8 bases left in between. This CDR3 is built from 15 residues. The CDR3 loop reads CASSFRGATNEKLFF. The part of the CDR3 DNA that was read is TGTGCCAGCAGCTTCAGGGGTGCAACTAATGAAAAA.

This clone was detected ten times or more. CDR3 DNA, as far as it was read: TGTGCCAGCAGCTATACCCGCGGGGGGGGCGAG. This translates into CASSYTRGGGE. The CDR3, in full, reads CASSYTRGGGEQYF. V is TRBV6-2 or TRBV6-3 and J is TRBJ2-7; 9 bases line up with TRBD2. From the germline J gene comes the end of the CDR3, since the read stops 3 residues before it. The ends lost 6 bases at V and 6 bases at J; junction bases unmatched: 9. This CDR3 comprises 14 residues. CDR1 is MNHEY, CDR2 SVGEGT, per germline.

This clone has ten or more counts. Coverage ceases 3 residues before the CDR3 finishes, and the germline J gene fills in the end. V gene TRBV4-1 combines with J gene TRBJ1-1, with D maybe TRBD1 (5 bases). This CDR3 is built from 15 residues. V lost 3 bases and J 3 bases, leaving 14 bases between the germline ends. The germline CDR1 and CDR2 sequences are MGHRA and YSYEKL. The part of the CDR3 DNA that was read is TGCGCCAGCAGCCATTGGGCAGGGAAGGACACTGAA. Translating it yields CASSHWAGKDTE. Given in full, the CDR3 is CASSHWAGKDTEAFF.

This clone came up a few times. Read coverage stops 3 residues before the CDR3 terminus; the germline J gene supplies the remainder. The V call is TRBV7-6, the J call TRBJ2-6, with unresolved D. Per germline, CDR1 SGHVS and CDR2 FNYEAQ. CDR3 length: 14 amino acids. The germline V and J ends were trimmed by 1 base and 2 bases, with 3 bases remaining between them. The CDR3 is CASSLEAGANVLTF. The CDR3 DNA, read in part, is TGTGCCAGCAGCTTAGAGGCTGGGGCCAACGTC.

This clone has a count of ten or more. CDR3 region: CAISAKDWRGEGENQPQHF. The CDR3 bases that were read are TGTGCCATCAGTGCTAAGGATTGGAGGGGAGAGGGGGAAAATCAGCCC. The chain recombines TRBV10-3 with TRBJ1-5; a possible D gene is TRBD1 (6 bases). The CDR3 end lies 3 residues beyond the end of the read and is filled in from the germline J gene. The length of the CDR3 is 19 residues. Germline V gene lookup returns CDR1 ENHRY and CDR2 SYGVKD. V lost 4 bases and J lost 4, with 26 bases in between.

This clone has a count of ten or more. The CDR3 region is CASSKSGYYQPQHF. The covered CDR3 bases are TGTGCCAGTAGTAAGTCGGGGTATTATCAGCCC. The J gene is TRBJ1-5, the V gene TRBV19; no clear D gene. The DNA ends 3 residues before the CDR3 does, and the rest of the CDR3 is filled in from the germline J gene. The germline gives CDR1 LNHDA, CDR2 SQIVND (reference sequence). This CDR3 region has 14 residues. The V end was cut by 4 bases, the J end by 5 bases, with 12 bases between.

Regarding this clone: The read gets to within 3 residues of the CDR3 end, and the germline J gene fills in the rest. The chain couples TRBV5-1 to TRBJ2-7; 10 positions agree with TRBD2. Germline CDR1 is SGHRS and CDR2 is YFSETQ. The CDR3 loop spans 14 amino acids. Losses at the gene ends were 4 bases for V and 4 bases for J; bases not matched to a gene: 5. The chain's CDR3 is CASSETSGEYEQYF. The CDR3 DNA, read in part, is TGCGCCAGCAGCGAAACTAGCGGGGAATACGAG.

Many counts were recorded for this clone. Read sequence stops 3 residues before the CDR3 end, and the germline J gene provides the missing end. The rearrangement links TRBV5-1 to TRBJ2-5; 10 bases agree with TRBD1. The CDR3 length is 13 residues. Trimming cost V 7 bases and J 5 bases; bases outside gene matches: 5. Germline loops: CDR1 SGHRS, CDR2 YFSETQ. The sequenced CDR3 bases are TGCGCCAGCGACAGGGGGCTAGGGGAGACC. This codes for CASDRGLGET. The CDR3 reads in full as CASDRGLGETQYF. Full variable domain (rest looked up from reference TRBV5-1 and TRBJ2-5): KAGVTQTPRYLIKTRGQQVTLSCSPISGHRSVSWYQQTPGQGLQFLFEYFSETQRNKGNFPGRFSGRQFSNSRSEMNVSTLELGDSALYLCASDRGLGETQYFGPGTRLLVL.